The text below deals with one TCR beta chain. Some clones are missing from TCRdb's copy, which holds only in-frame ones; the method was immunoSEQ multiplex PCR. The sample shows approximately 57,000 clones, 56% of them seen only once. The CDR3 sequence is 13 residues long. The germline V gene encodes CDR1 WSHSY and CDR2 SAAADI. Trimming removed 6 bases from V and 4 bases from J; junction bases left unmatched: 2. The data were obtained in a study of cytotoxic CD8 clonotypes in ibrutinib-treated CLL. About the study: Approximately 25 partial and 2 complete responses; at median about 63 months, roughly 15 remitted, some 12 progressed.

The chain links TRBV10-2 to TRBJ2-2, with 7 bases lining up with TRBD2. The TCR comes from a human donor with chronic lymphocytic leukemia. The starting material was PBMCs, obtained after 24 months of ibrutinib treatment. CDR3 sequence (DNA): TGCGCCAGCAGGGGGGGGATCACCGGGGAGCTGTTTTTT. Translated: CASRGGITGELFF.